The clone carrying this TCR beta chain was counted a few times. V trimming: 9 bases; J trimming: 5 bases; junction bases outside the gene matches: 6. CDR3 length equals 13 residues. Germline V lookup: CDR1 MNHNS, CDR2 SASEGT. This sample was taken from a study of OX40 agonist ivuxolimab in advanced cancers. TCRdb's table, derived via immunoSEQ multiplex PCR, lists solely in-frame clones and lacks some. The sample has 60,000 to 70,000 clones, 75% to 90% seen once; the top ten hold approximately 1.1%. This receptor was taken from an adult with an advanced solid tumor such as melanoma, head and neck, liver or kidney cancer. Sequencing used CD4+ or CD8+ T cells sorted from blood, obtained in a trial of the OX40 agonist ivuxolimab. V is TRBV6-1 and J is TRBJ2-3; 9 positions match TRBD1. Here the CDR3 DNA reads TGTGCCAGTAAAACAGGGGGCGGAGATACGCAGTATTTT. It translates to CASKTGGGDTQYF.